These T cell receptor beta chains were read from a single sample in a study of T cells expressing NK-cell markers. TCRdb reanalyzed the 5' RACE reads, giving one entry per CDR3 protein sequence and no DNA. The sample yields around 470,000 distinct CDR3 sequences, of which the top ten take up more than 1.4%. The sequencing sample was made of blood T cells: a sorted CD56 or NKG2C T cell subset, CD4+ or CD8+ T cells, or bulk PBMC T cells (not recorded which). The receptors stem from a woman aged 45-60 years in good health. Both conserved end residues are part of each CDR3. Fields, in order: J gene, V gene, CDR3 protein.

>TRBJ2-3|TRBV24-1
CATSDSYTQYF
>TRBJ1-5|TRBV12-3/TRBV12-4
CASSFAGTSQPQHF
>TRBJ2-3|TRBV10-3
CAISEPYTGLLPPDTQYF
>TRBJ1-2|TRBV5-1
CASSSDGQGRIGYTF
>TRBJ2-1|TRBV29-1
CSVSQGGNEQFF
>TRBJ1-5|TRBV18
CASSPQTGTNQPQHF
>TRBJ2-3|TRBV24-1
CATTAGFTDTQYF
>TRBJ2-3|TRBV29-1
CSARSGLHTDTQYF
>TRBJ1-1|TRBV3-1
CASSQDITLDQAFF
>TRBJ2-2|TRBV5-1
CASRTDSWAGELFF
>TRBJ2-3|TRBV28
CASSLGLAAQRTDTQYF
>TRBJ2-6|TRBV28
CASSLLGTSGANVLTF
>TRBJ1-2|TRBV10-3
CAISGAKQGNYGYTF
>TRBJ2-7|TRBV6-1
CASSSGTAILRGVRQYF
>TRBJ2-3|TRBV20-1
CSASLAGVINTQYF
>TRBJ1-2|TRBV12-3/TRBV12-4
CASSSTENYGYTF
>TRBJ2-7|TRBV20-1
CSASDITGASYEQYF
>TRBJ1-5|TRBV4-1
CASSQVPPGTVNQPQHF
>TRBJ1-5|TRBV20-1
CSARDSLQSNQPQHF
>TRBJ2-1|TRBV29-1
CSVEGLAGENEQFF
>TRBJ2-2|TRBV3-1
CASTPLVGVGELFF
>TRBJ2-1|TRBV10-1
CASRTPGTGSSYNEQFF
>TRBJ2-2|TRBV20-1
CSASPADRGTGELFF
>TRBJ1-2|TRBV5-1
CASSADRNYGYTF
>TRBJ1-5|TRBV12-3/TRBV12-4
CASSLKDSNQPQHF
>TRBJ2-3|TRBV12-3/TRBV12-4
CASSFDGFRRTDTQYF
>TRBJ2-2|TRBV29-1
CIAGQGYTGELFF
>TRBJ2-5|TRBV12-3/TRBV12-4
CASSLARTGLQYQETQYF
>TRBJ2-5|TRBV6-1
CASSVAGDIRETQYF
>TRBJ2-7|TRBV6-5
CASSSTLVGYEQYF
>TRBJ1-1|TRBV12-3/TRBV12-4
CASSLGGSLTEAFF
>TRBJ2-1|TRBV12-3/TRBV12-4
CASSLLGRWGQFF
>TRBJ2-3|TRBV5-1
CASSFPSGRPSTDTQYF
>TRBJ2-1|TRBV5-6
CASSSGGLGGEQFF
>TRBJ1-6|TRBV10-3
CAISGTGGNSPLHF
>TRBJ1-1|TRBV20-1
CSARPLGEGAAFF
>TRBJ2-1|TRBV10-3
CAIGGLVSEQFF
>TRBJ1-5|TRBV12-3/TRBV12-4
CASRVGQGSNQPQHF
>TRBJ2-7|TRBV5-1
CASSLGGTTSYEQYF
>TRBJ1-5|TRBV4-2
CASSQGKGEGYSNQPQHF
>TRBJ2-1|TRBV3-1
CASSQEILAGTNEQFF
>TRBJ2-3|TRBV29-1
CSLYRPPDTQYF
>TRBJ2-1|TRBV7-9
CASSFGGGTYNEQFF
>TRBJ2-2|TRBV5-1
CASSPSRRSGELFF
>TRBJ2-4|TRBV5-1
CASSLSAGGFAKNIQYF
>TRBJ2-1|TRBV11-2
CASTGLAEFSEQFF
>TRBJ2-5|TRBV24-1
CATGRGGQETQYF
>TRBJ2-2|TRBV12-3/TRBV12-4
CASSSLLGREFEAGELFF
>TRBJ2-3|TRBV5-1
CASGNKTSRTDTQYF